This T cell receptor (beta chain) is from a study of OX40 agonist ivuxolimab in advanced cancers. With respect to the entire study: Ivuxolimab was a fully human IgG2 agonistic monoclonal antibody targeting the costimulatory receptor OX40 (CD134). Intravenous ivuxolimab was administered to patients every 2 weeks at six dose levels: 0.01, 0.1, 0.3, 1.5, 3 and 10 mg/kg. In the dose-escalation cohort, around 80% of patients were male, and the mean age was 60 years with a range of about 23 to 79. Three dose-escalation patients achieved partial responses, one with hepatocellular carcinoma and two with cutaneous melanoma. Prior anti-PD-1, anti-PD-L1 or anti-CTLA-4 therapy was permitted, and checkpoint inhibitors had been received by roughly 40% of dose-escalation patients. The monotherapy dose-escalation portion (N ≈ 52 patients) of the phase I ivuxolimab trial is reported in the paper. Among the roughly 54 dose-escalation patients, around 20 had hepatocellular carcinoma, 15 or so melanoma, 9 renal cell carcinoma and 9 head and neck cancer. Peripheral TCRbeta sequencing was intended to test whether TCR sequence diversity was altered and clonal T-cell expansion was caused by ivuxolimab.

The trial excluded patients who had a history of autoimmune disease or who were on systemic immunosuppression. Peripheral blood for TCR sequencing was drawn from every dose cohort at baseline, at cycle 4 day 1 and at cycle 7 day 1. Samples were obtained from an open-label, multicenter, first-in-human phase I dose-escalation trial of ivuxolimab. Adults with locally advanced or metastatic melanoma, renal cell carcinoma, hepatocellular carcinoma or head and neck squamous cell carcinoma were enrolled in the trial. CD4+ and CD8+ T cells were sorted separately from peripheral blood before TCR sequencing. The study at large found these results: Clonal expansion of both CD4+ and CD8+ blood T cells was observed from baseline to week 6 at doses 0.1 to 3.0 mg/kg. Low levels of normalized T-cell clonal expansion were also seen in some patients who did not respond. Antigen specificity was not determined for the clonally expanded peripheral T cells. In partial responders in the 0.1-3.0 mg/kg groups, normalized peripheral clonal expansion was found to be among the lowest, especially among CD8+ T cells. After ivuxolimab, expanded clones were on average more numerous among CD8+ T cells than among CD4+ T cells.

CDR1 is given as SGDLS and CDR2 as YYNGEE, both from the germline V gene. The V end gives up 4 bases and the J end 4 bases, leaving 2 bases in the junction not matched to a gene. The CDR3, cysteine through phenylalanine, is 15 amino acids long. Of the read, only the CDR3 DNA is kept; its 45 bases are in frame from base 1. Remarks on this clone: There is no known antigen for this receptor. No much larger clone exists at a distance of one base, and base qualities are not known.

Genomic DNA was extracted from sorted cells for sequencing of the TCRbeta CDR3 region. The immunoSEQ Assay was used to sequence the TCRbeta CDR3 regions. TCRdb took this table from immuneACCESS and kept in-frame rearrangements with V and J called. Such tables lack part of the clones; where checked against another copy, unresolved V genes explain under half of the gap, and the rest is unexplained. For this sample there are tens of thousands of clones; roughly 84% appear just once. The top ten hold 4.6% of the sample. Sequenced here: CD4+ or CD8+ T cells sorted from blood, sampled in a trial of the OX40 agonist ivuxolimab. The TCR sequence derives from an adult with an advanced solid tumor such as melanoma, head and neck, liver or kidney cancer. This sequence uses TRBV9 and TRBJ2-1; the junction holds 13 bases that match TRBD2. The DNA reads TGTGCCAGCAGCACTAGCGGGAGGGAGTACAATGAGCAGTTCTTC. Translated, this is CASSTSGREYNEQFF.